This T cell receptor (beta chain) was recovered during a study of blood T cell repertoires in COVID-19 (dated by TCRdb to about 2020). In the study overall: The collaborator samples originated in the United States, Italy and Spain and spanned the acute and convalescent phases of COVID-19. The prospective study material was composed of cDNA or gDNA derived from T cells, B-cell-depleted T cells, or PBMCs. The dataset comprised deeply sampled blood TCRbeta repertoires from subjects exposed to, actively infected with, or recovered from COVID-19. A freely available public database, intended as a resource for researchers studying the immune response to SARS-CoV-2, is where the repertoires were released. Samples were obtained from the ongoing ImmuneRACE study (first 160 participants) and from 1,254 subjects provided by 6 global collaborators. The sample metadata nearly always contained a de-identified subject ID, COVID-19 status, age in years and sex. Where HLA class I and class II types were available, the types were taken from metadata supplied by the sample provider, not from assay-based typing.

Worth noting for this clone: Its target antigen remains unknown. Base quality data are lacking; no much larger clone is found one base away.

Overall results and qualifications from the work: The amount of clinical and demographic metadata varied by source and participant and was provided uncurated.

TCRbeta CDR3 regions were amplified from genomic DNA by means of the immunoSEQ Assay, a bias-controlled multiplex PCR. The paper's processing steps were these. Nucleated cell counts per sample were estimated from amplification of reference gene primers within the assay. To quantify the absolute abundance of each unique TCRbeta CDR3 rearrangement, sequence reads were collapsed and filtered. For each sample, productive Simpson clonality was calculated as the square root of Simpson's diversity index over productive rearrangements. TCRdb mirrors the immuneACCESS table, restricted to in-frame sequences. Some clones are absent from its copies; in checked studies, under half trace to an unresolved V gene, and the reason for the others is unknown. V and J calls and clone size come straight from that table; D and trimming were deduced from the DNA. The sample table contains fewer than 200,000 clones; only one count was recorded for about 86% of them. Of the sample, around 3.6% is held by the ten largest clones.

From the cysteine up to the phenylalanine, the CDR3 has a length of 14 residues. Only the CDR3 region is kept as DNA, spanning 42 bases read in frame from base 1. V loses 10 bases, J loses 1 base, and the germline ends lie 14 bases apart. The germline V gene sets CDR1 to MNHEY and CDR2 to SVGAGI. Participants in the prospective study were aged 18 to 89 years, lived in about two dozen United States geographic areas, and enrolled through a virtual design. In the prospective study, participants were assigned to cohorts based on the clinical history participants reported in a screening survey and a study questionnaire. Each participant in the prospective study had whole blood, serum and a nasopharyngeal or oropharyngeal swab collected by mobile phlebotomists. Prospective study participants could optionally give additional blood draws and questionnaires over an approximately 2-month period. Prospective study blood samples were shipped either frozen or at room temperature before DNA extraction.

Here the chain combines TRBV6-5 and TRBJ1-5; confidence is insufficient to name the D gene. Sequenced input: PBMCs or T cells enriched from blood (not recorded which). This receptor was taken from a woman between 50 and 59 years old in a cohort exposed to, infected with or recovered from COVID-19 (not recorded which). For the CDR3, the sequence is CATVYSLSNQPQHF. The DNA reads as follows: TGTGCCACCGTGTACTCGTTGAGCAATCAGCCCCAGCATTTT.